The 15 T cell receptor beta chains in this list originate from one sample, sequenced in a study of blood T cell repertoires in COVID-19. Sequencing was performed with immunoSEQ multiplex PCR; in TCRdb, only in-frame clones are kept and a portion is missing. The profile shows roughly 400,000 clones, less than 95% of them singletons. Sequenced: PBMCs or T cells enriched from blood (not recorded which). Receptors originate from a man in his late teens or twenties who had recovered from COVID-19.

V gene TRBV28 combines with J gene TRBJ1-1, with unresolved D. Germline CDR1 is MDHEN and CDR2 is SYDVKM. The CDR3 is 19 amino acids. Trimming pared 4 bases from V and 2 bases from J, leaving 26 bases between. CDR3 sequence reads: CASSSPREAEIKINTEAFF. The DNA for the CDR3 is TGTGCCAGCAGTTCGCCTAGGGAGGCAGAGATAAAGATAAACACTGAAGCTTTCTTT.

This clone is a singleton in its sample. The rearrangement links TRBV5-5 to TRBJ1-5; TRBD1 might be the D (6 bases). From germline, CDR1 is SGHKS and CDR2 YYEKEE (reference sequence). V lost 3 bases, J lost 4 bases, and 14 bases lay in between. The CDR3 sequence is 15 residues long. CDR3 sequence (DNA): TGTGCCAGCAGCTCCGGTGACAGGATTAATCAGCCCCAGCATTTT. This sequence encodes CASSSGDRINQPQHF.

The chain uses TRBV27 and TRBJ2-5, with 7 nucleotides matching TRBD1. The CDR3 spans 15 residues. Germline V gene sequence: CDR1 MNHEY, CDR2 SMNVEV (reference sequence). V gave up 0 bases and J gave up 4 bases; unmatched junction bases: 5. The CDR3 region has the DNA TGTGCCAGCAGTTTATCGGGGACAGTCGGAGAGACCCAGTACTTC. This codes for CASSLSGTVGETQYF.

V is TRBV27 and J is TRBJ1-5; TRBD1 matches 10 bases. CDR1 and CDR2 (germline): MNHEY, SMNVEV (reference sequence). This CDR3 has 16 amino acids. The V gene end was trimmed by 5 bases and the J gene end by 7 bases; junction bases not matched to a gene: 11. As DNA, the CDR3 is TGTGCCAGCAGTCCGAGACAGGGGGCGCAGGGCCAGCCCCAGCATTTT. Amino acid sequence: CASSPRQGAQGQPQHF.

The sample holds a few counts of this clone. The V gene is TRBV28, the J gene TRBJ1-2; D gene uncertain. The germline CDR1 and CDR2 sequences are MDHEN and SYDVKM. CDR3 length: 13 amino acids. The germline V and J ends were trimmed by 6 bases and 1 base, with 9 bases remaining between them. The CDR3 sequence: CASSPYLNYGYTF. CDR3 in DNA: TGTGCCAGCAGCCCCTACCTTAACTATGGCTACACCTTC.

The chain employs TRBV10-3 and TRBJ2-6; tentatively, D is TRBD2 (6 bases). CDR1 ENHRY and CDR2 SYGVKD come from the germline V gene. This CDR3 is built from 14 residues. V was cut by 10 bases and J by 0 bases, with 10 bases left in between. CDR3 amino acids: CATSGGSGANVLTF. CDR3 sequence (DNA): TGTGCCACGTCCGGGGGCTCTGGGGCCAACGTCCTGACTTTC.

The V and J genes are TRBV30 and TRBJ1-3, with 9 bases aligning to TRBD1. Per the germline V gene, CDR1 is GTSNPN and CDR2 is SVGIG (reference sequence). The trim removed 0 bases at V and 4 bases at J, leaving 10 bases unmatched. The CDR3 spans 17 residues. The CDR3 sequence: CAWSVSRTGDYGNTIYF. The CDR3 nucleotides read TGTGCCTGGAGTGTCTCCCGGACAGGGGACTACGGAAACACCATATATTTT.

The chain is built from TRBV5-1 and TRBJ1-2; TRBD1 agrees at 7 bases. The V gene end was trimmed by 2 bases and the J gene end by 2 bases; junction bases not matched to a gene: 6. Germline CDR1 SGHRS, CDR2 YFSETQ. CDR3 length: 15 residues. The CDR3, as DNA: TGCGCCAGCAGCTTCGAGGGGGCTTTCAACTATGGCTACACCTTC. It translates to CASSFEGAFNYGYTF. Variable domain in full (rest from reference TRBV5-1 and TRBJ1-2): KAGVTQTPRYLIKTRGQQVTLSCSPISGHRSVSWYQQTPGQGLQFLFEYFSETQRNKGNFPGRFSGRQFSNSRSEMNVSTLELGDSALYLCASSFEGAFNYGYTFGSGTRLTVV.

This clone has a handful of counts. The rearrangement uses TRBV18 and TRBJ2-7; possibly TRBD1 for D (6 bases). The germline V and J ends were trimmed by 5 bases and 6 bases, with 17 bases remaining between them. Germline lookup yields CDR1 KGHSH and CDR2 LQKENI. The length of the CDR3 is 14 residues. CDR3: CASSLVTGFIEQYF. The CDR3 nucleotides read TGTGCCAGCTCATTGGTAACAGGGTTTATCGAGCAGTACTTC.

This clone was seen once. The chain employs TRBV3-1 (or the pseudogene TRBV3-2) and TRBJ1-5; 7 nucleotides line up with TRBD1. The junction had 3 bases not matched to a gene; V was cut back by 4 bases and J by 0 bases. The CDR3 length is 15 residues. Germline CDR1 reads LGHDT; CDR2 reads YNNKEL (reference sequence). The CDR3 nucleotides read TGTGCCAGCAGCCCGGGACAGATTAGCAATCAGCCCCAGCATTTT. The encoded protein is CASSPGQISNQPQHF.

The chain is built from TRBV18 and TRBJ1-4, with 8 bases aligning to TRBD1. Trimming removed 3 bases from V and 8 bases from J; junction bases left unmatched: 5. This CDR3 region has 14 residues. CDR1 is KGHSH, CDR2 LQKENI, per germline. The DNA of the CDR3 is TGTGCCAGCTCACCCCCGACAGGGGCCGAAAAACTGTTTTTT. Its protein is CASSPPTGAEKLFF.

The V gene is TRBV11-2, the J gene TRBJ1-1; D is possibly TRBD1 (5 bases). The ends were cut back, 5 bases at V and 0 bases at J, with 16 bases in the middle. From germline, CDR1 is SGHAT and CDR2 FQNNGV. The CDR3 totals 16 residues. The CDR3 protein is CASSPRDRLMNTEAFF. CDR3 DNA: TGTGCCAGCAGCCCGCGGGACCGGCTCATGAACACTGAAGCTTTCTTT.

The V call is TRBV12-3 or TRBV12-4, the J call TRBJ1-1, with unresolved D. V dropped 3 bases and J dropped 1 base, with 6 bases sitting between them. The CDR3 length is 13 residues. The CDR3 DNA follows: TGTGCCAGCAGTTTTCAGTGGAACACTGAAGCTTTCTTT. This translates into CASSFQWNTEAFF.

This rearrangement joins TRBV2 to TRBJ1-2; a possible D gene is TRBD1 (6 bases). V gave up 1 base and J gave up 5 bases, with 11 bases separating them. CDR1 and CDR2 (germline): SNHLY, FYNNEI. CDR3 length: 14 residues. CDR3 sequence: CASSEGRGKYGYTF. CDR3 in DNA: TGTGCCAGCAGTGAAGGCAGGGGTAAATATGGCTACACCTTC. Using reference TRBV2 and TRBJ1-2 for the parts outside the CDR3, the full variable domain is EPEVTQTPSHQVTQMGQEVILRCVPISNHLYFYWYRQILGQKVEFLVSFYNNEISEKSEIFDDQFSVERPDGSNFTLKIRSTKLEDSAMYFCASSEGRGKYGYTFGSGTRLTVV.

The chain carries TRBV9 and TRBJ2-3; TRBD1 is a possible D gene (6 bases). The CDR3 contains 16 residues. Trimming cost V 0 bases and J 2 bases, with 13 bases left between them. The germline gives CDR1 SGDLS, CDR2 YYNGEE. CDR3 sequence: CASSVAQGTYTDTQYF. In DNA, the CDR3 is TGTGCCAGCAGCGTAGCTCAGGGGACGTACACAGATACGCAGTATTTT.